The 25 T cell receptor beta chains listed next were all sequenced from one sample in a study of blood T cell repertoires in COVID-19. Clones were sequenced by immunoSEQ multiplex PCR, and TCRdb holds only the in-frame ones, with some missing. The sample yields 120,000 or so clones, 60% to 85% seen once. Sequencing input: peripheral blood. These receptors were taken from a man aged 65 to 85 with acute or convalescent COVID-19.

This sequence joins TRBV4-1 and TRBJ2-3, with TRBD2 as a possible D gene (6 bases). The germline V gene has CDR1 MGHRA and CDR2 YSYEKL. This CDR3 is built from 14 residues. V was cut by 4 bases and J by 0 bases, with 8 bases left in between. This chain's CDR3 is CASSRGLSTDTQYF. CDR3 nucleotides: TGCGCCAGCAGCCGGGGACTTAGCACAGATACGCAGTATTTT.

The chain is built from TRBV4-1 and TRBJ1-1, with 7 bases that match TRBD1. The length of the CDR3 is 16 residues. Per germline, CDR1 MGHRA and CDR2 YSYEKL. With V trimmed by 0 bases and J by 3 bases, 7 bases remained unmatched. CDR3 region: CASSQDEGAKYTEAFF. The CDR3 DNA follows: TGCGCCAGCAGCCAAGACGAGGGGGCCAAGTACACTGAAGCTTTCTTT.

The J gene is TRBJ1-5, the V gene TRBV30; 7 nucleotides line up with TRBD1. Germline V lookup: CDR1 GTSNPN, CDR2 SVGIG (reference sequence). The CDR3 is made up of 14 amino acids. Trimming took 0 bases from V and 6 from J; bases not matched to a gene: 5. In nucleotides, the CDR3 is TGTGCCTGGAGTGTACACAGGGGAAGTCAGCCCCAGCATTTT. Its protein product is CAWSVHRGSQPQHF.

The chain carries TRBV29-1 and TRBJ2-7; D possibly corresponds to TRBD1 (6 bases). Germline CDR1 and CDR2: SQVTM and ANQGSEA. The CDR3 contains 16 residues. Trimming cost V 7 bases and J 0 bases, with 22 bases left between them. The CDR3 DNA is TGCAGCGCTCCCCGCATTGGGGACAATATCTCCTACGAGCAGTACTTC. Residues: CSAPRIGDNISYEQYF.

The V and J genes are TRBV19 and TRBJ2-7, with 9 bases aligning to TRBD1. There are 15 residues in the CDR3. V shed 8 bases, J shed 5 bases, and the junction held 13 bases outside the gene matches. Germline V gene sequence: CDR1 LNHDA, CDR2 SQIVND (reference sequence). The CDR3 nucleotides are TGTGCCAGTGGGAAATCGGGACAGGGTCTCCACGAGCAGTACTTC. Encoded protein: CASGKSGQGLHEQYF.

As concerns this clone: A junction boundary mismatches the germline segment, possibly from a read error. DNA of the CDR3: TGTGCCAGCAGCACACGGGGAAAGGAGGTCTTT. It specifies CASSTRGKEVF. The chain links TRBV12-3 or TRBV12-4 to TRBJ1-1; D uncertain. The CDR3 loop spans 11 amino acids.

The J gene is TRBJ1-2, the V gene TRBV30; D is unresolved. Germline V CDR1 and CDR2: GTSNPN, SVGIG (reference sequence). Trimming removed 0 bases from V and 2 bases from J, with 13 bases in between. The CDR3 is 15 residues long. The CDR3 DNA reads TGTGCCTGGAGTGTAGCTAACCTGTACAACTATGGCTACACCTTC. It codes for CAWSVANLYNYGYTF.

DNA of the CDR3: TGTGCCAGCAGCTTGGGGGACTCCGGCATAGAGACCCAGTACTTC. Translated: CASSLGDSGIETQYF. V usage is TRBV5-5 and J usage is TRBJ2-5; TRBD2 might be the D (6 bases). The germline CDR1 and CDR2 sequences are SGHKS and YYEKEE (reference sequence). The CDR3 is 15 amino acids. Trimming took off 0 bases at V and 4 bases at J, with 13 bases between the two ends.

This clone showed up just a few times. The chain joins TRBV29-1 to TRBJ1-2, with 10 nucleotides matching TRBD1. Trimming removed 6 bases from V and 6 bases from J; junction bases left unmatched: 7. The CDR3 contains 13 residues. Germline CDR1 and CDR2: SQVTM and ANQGSEA. CDR3 DNA sequence: TGCAGCGTAGATGGGACAGGGGAGAATGGCTACACCTTC. This encodes CSVDGTGENGYTF.

The CDR3 loop reads CASSFRTSGGGEQYF. CDR3 coding DNA: TGTGCCAGCAGTTTTCGGACTAGCGGAGGGGGGGAGCAGTACTTC. The J gene is TRBJ2-7, the V gene TRBV28; 10 bases agree with TRBD2. Trimming removed 3 bases from V and 7 bases from J; junction bases left unmatched: 9. The germline gives CDR1 MDHEN, CDR2 SYDVKM. The CDR3 loop spans 15 amino acids.

The sample holds a few counts of this clone. The rearrangement joins TRBV5-4 to TRBJ2-7; tentatively, D is TRBD2 (6 bases). V lost 3 bases and J lost 4, with 17 bases in between. This CDR3 spans 15 amino acids. Germline V CDR1 and CDR2: SGHNT, YYREEE (reference sequence). The CDR3 region is CASSWQGREIYEQYF. The CDR3 bases are TGTGCCAGCAGCTGGCAGGGACGGGAGATTTACGAGCAGTACTTC.

The chain carries TRBV2 and TRBJ2-7; 9 nucleotides match TRBD2. V lost 7 bases to trimming and J lost 3 bases; unmatched junction nucleotides: 10. The CDR3 sequence is 15 residues long. The germline gives CDR1 SNHLY, CDR2 FYNNEI. In DNA, the CDR3 is TGTGCCAGCAACCCGCTAGCGGGATCTAGCTACGAGCAGTACTTC. This translates into CASNPLAGSSYEQYF.

The chain is built from TRBV6-6 and TRBJ2-6, with TRBD1 as a possible D gene (7 bases). Trimming pared 7 bases from V and 2 bases from J, leaving 12 bases between. There are 15 residues in the CDR3. Germline loops: CDR1 MNHNY, CDR2 SVGAGI (reference sequence). Written as DNA, the CDR3 is TGTGCCAGCAATCAGGGGGGCGCTGGGGCCAACGTCCTGACTTTC. Amino acid sequence: CASNQGGAGANVLTF.

This rearrangement joins TRBV5-1 to TRBJ2-5, with D possibly matching TRBD2 (5 bases). Trimming took 0 bases from V and 5 from J, leaving 11 bases between them. There are 14 residues in the CDR3. CDR1 SGHRS and CDR2 YFSETQ come from the germline V gene. The CDR3 bases are TGCGCCAGCAGCTTGGCCTTAAGGGAGGAGACCCAGTACTTC. This gives the protein CASSLALREETQYF. Complete variable domain (other parts from reference TRBV5-1 and TRBJ2-5): KAGVTQTPRYLIKTRGQQVTLSCSPISGHRSVSWYQQTPGQGLQFLFEYFSETQRNKGNFPGRFSGRQFSNSRSEMNVSTLELGDSALYLCASSLALREETQYFGPGTRLLVL.

The chain combines TRBV18 with TRBJ1-6; maybe TRBD1 (5 bases). The germline CDR1 and CDR2 sequences are KGHSH and LQKENI. The ends were cut back, 2 bases at V and 4 bases at J, with 6 bases in the middle. The CDR3 is 14 amino acids. As DNA, the CDR3 is TGTGCCAGCTCACCAAAGGGGTATAATTCACCCCTCCACTTT. This codes for CASSPKGYNSPLHF.

The chain recombines TRBV2 with TRBJ2-7; 10 positions match TRBD1. The ends lost 6 bases at V and 3 bases at J; junction bases unmatched: 8. Germline V gives CDR1 SNHLY, CDR2 FYNNEI. This CDR3 spans 15 amino acids. CDR3 protein: CASRKGQGLNYEQYF. The CDR3 coding sequence is TGTGCCAGCAGGAAGGGACAGGGGTTAAACTACGAGCAGTACTTC.

V usage is TRBV4-1 and J usage is TRBJ1-3, with a weak D call TRBD1 (5 bases). Germline V gene sequence: CDR1 MGHRA, CDR2 YSYEKL. V was cut by 0 bases and J by 5 bases, with 14 bases left in between. The CDR3 is 16 residues long. The DNA of the CDR3 is TGCGCCAGCAGCCAAGATCCCCCAGGGTTGAGAAACACCATATATTTT. Translated: CASSQDPPGLRNTIYF.

CDR3 coding DNA: TGTGCCAGCAGCTTAGGCGGGGGGAAGCTTGAGACCCAGTACTTC. Amino acids: CASSLGGGKLETQYF. The chain uses TRBV7-9 and TRBJ2-5; 8 bases match TRBD2. This CDR3 comprises 15 residues. Germline CDR1 SEHNR, CDR2 FQNEAQ (reference sequence). Trimming removed 1 base from V and 5 bases from J; junction bases left unmatched: 6.

This clone was found a few times. The rearrangement joins TRBV9 to TRBJ1-6, with 8 bases lining up with TRBD1. Losses at the gene ends were 3 bases for V and 9 bases for J; bases not matched to a gene: 14. Germline V gene lookup returns CDR1 SGDLS and CDR2 YYNGEE. The CDR3 totals 17 residues. CDR3 sequence reads: CASSEEGAGTGISPLHF. As DNA, the CDR3 is TGTGCCAGCAGCGAAGAGGGGGCCGGGACAGGAATTTCACCCCTCCACTTT.

The V and J genes are TRBV7-2 and TRBJ2-3; maybe TRBD1 (6 bases). The length of the CDR3 is 11 residues. V was shortened by 5 bases and J by 11 bases, with 11 bases between the two germline ends. Germline CDR1 SGHTA, CDR2 FQGNSA. This chain's CDR3 is CASSPADRQYF. CDR3 in DNA: TGTGCCAGCAGCCCCGCGGACAGGCAGTATTTT.

This clone was counted once. The J gene is TRBJ1-1, the V gene TRBV7-9; no clear D gene. CDR1 is SEHNR and CDR2 is FQNEAQ in the germline V gene (reference sequence). The CDR3 has 12 residues. V dropped 5 bases and J dropped 3 bases, with 7 bases sitting between them. The CDR3 here is CASSLFDTEAFF. Written as DNA, the CDR3 is TGTGCCAGCAGCCTATTCGACACTGAAGCTTTCTTT.

CDR3 residues: CASSVYRAGETQYF. DNA of the CDR3: TGTGCCAGCAGCGTGTATAGGGCAGGGGAGACCCAGTACTTC. The chain recombines TRBV5-4 with TRBJ2-5; D is perhaps TRBD1 (5 bases). With 4 bases removed from V and 5 bases from J, the gap between germline ends came to 15 bases. Germline V gene sequence: CDR1 SGHNT, CDR2 YYREEE (reference sequence). The CDR3 contains 14 residues. Combining the CDR3 with reference TRBV5-4 and TRBJ2-5 gives the whole variable domain ETGVTQSPTHLIKTRGQQVTLRCSSQSGHNTVSWYQQALGQGPQFIFQYYREEENGRGNFPPRFSGLQFPNYSSELNVNALELDDSALYLCASSVYRAGETQYFGPGTRLLVL.

Here the CDR3 reads CASSLASLGGGGANVLTF. The CDR3 bases are TGTGCCAGCAGCTTAGCAAGCCTTGGGGGCGGAGGGGCCAACGTCCTGACTTTC. The genes are TRBV13 and TRBJ2-6; the D gene is possibly TRBD1 (6 bases). Trimming removed 1 base from V and 4 bases from J, with 17 bases in between. CDR3 length: 18 amino acids. Germline V gene data show CDR1 as PRHDT and CDR2 as FYEKMQ (reference sequence). Supplemented by reference TRBV13 and TRBJ2-6, the full variable domain reads AAGVIQSPRHLIKEKRETATLKCYPIPRHDTVYWYQQGPGQDPQFLISFYEKMQSDKGSIPDRFSAQQFSDYHSELNMSSLELGDSALYFCASSLASLGGGGANVLTFGAGSRLTVL.

V is TRBV27 and J is TRBJ1-6; 8 nucleotides agree with TRBD1. CDR3 length: 19 residues. V dropped 0 bases and J dropped 0; count of bases not matched to a gene: 7. Germline-derived CDR1 and CDR2 are MNHEY and SMNVEV (reference sequence). The CDR3 protein is CASSLSNDRGSSYNSPLHF. Written as DNA, the CDR3 is TGTGCCAGCAGTTTATCGAACGACAGGGGAAGCTCCTATAATTCACCCCTCCACTTT.

This clone appeared a single time. The chain recombines TRBV7-8 with TRBJ1-2, with TRBD1 matching 7 bases. V trimming: 5 bases; J trimming: 1 base; junction bases outside the gene matches: 13. The CDR3 consists of 17 residues. Germline CDR1 and CDR2: SGHVS and FQNEAQ. The CDR3 bases are TGTGCCAGCAGCCCTAGACAGGGTGGAACCGTTAACTATGGCTACACCTTC. Protein sequence: CASSPRQGGTVNYGYTF.